These 11 T cell receptor beta chains came from one sample sequenced in a study of CD8 T cells in Susac syndrome. Reverse transcription used 0.5 to 1 ug RNA and random hexamers. TCRdb re-called the immunoSEQ multiplex PCR reads through MiXCR, storing one row per CDR3 protein. This sample has 300,000 to 350,000 distinct CDR3 sequences, with 92% found just once. The material sequenced was CD4+ T cells from PBMCs. The receptor set was obtained from a human donor with multiple sclerosis.

The chain is built from TRBV6-5 and TRBJ1-6; the D gene is possibly TRBD1 (6 bases). V gave up 4 bases and J gave up 8 bases, with 12 bases separating them. The CDR3 is 14 residues long. Germline assignment: CDR1 MNHEY and CDR2 SVGAGI. This CDR3 reads CASSFAGADSPLHF. Written as DNA, the CDR3 is TGTGCCAGCAGTTTCGCGGGGGCGGATTCACCCCTCCACTTT.

The count of this clonotype is one. CDR3 protein: CATSRGGQGGQPQHF. In DNA form, the CDR3 reads TGTGCCACCAGCAGGGGCGGGCAGGGCGGTCAGCCCCAGCATTTT. The chain employs TRBV15 and TRBJ1-5, with a tentative D call TRBD1 (5 bases). The germline gives CDR1 LNHNV, CDR2 YYDKDF (reference sequence). The CDR3 totals 15 residues. Trimming shortened V by 3 bases and J by 6 bases, and 15 bases separated the two germline ends.

The V and J genes are TRBV7-2 and TRBJ2-1, with 14 positions matching TRBD2. The V gene's germline CDR1 is SGHTA and CDR2 FQGNSA. The CDR3 covers 17 residues. Germline trimming cut 3 bases from V and 10 bases from J; bases unmatched to any gene: 11. As DNA, the CDR3 is TGTGCCAGCAGCTTGAAATGGACTAGCGGGAGGATGAGAGAGCAGTTCTTC. The encoded protein is CASSLKWTSGRMREQFF. Full variable domain (rest looked up from reference TRBV7-2 and TRBJ2-1): GAGVSQSPSNKVTEKGKDVELRCDPISGHTALYWYRQSLGQGLEFLIYFQGNSAPDKSGLPSDRFSAERTGGSVSTLTIQRTQQEDSAVYLCASSLKWTSGRMREQFFGPGTRLTVL.

The chain employs TRBV7-2 and TRBJ2-7; 10 bases line up with TRBD1. CDR1 is SGHTA, CDR2 FQGNSA, per germline. The CDR3 spans 16 residues. J gave up 1 base and V 5 bases, and 8 bases lay outside the gene matches. The CDR3 DNA reads as TGTGCCAGCAGCGCTCAACCGGGACAGGGGTCCTACGAGCAGTACTTC. This gives the protein CASSAQPGQGSYEQYF.

This chain connects TRBV7-8 to TRBJ1-2; the D gene is possibly TRBD1 (5 bases). The V and J ends lost 0 bases and 8 bases respectively, with 7 bases between them. The CDR3 has 12 amino acids. Germline loops: CDR1 SGHVS, CDR2 FQNEAQ. The CDR3: CASSLAWTGYTF. The CDR3 DNA reads TGTGCCAGCAGCTTAGCGTGGACAGGCTACACCTTC.

The chain is built from TRBV12-3 or TRBV12-4 and TRBJ1-3, with a weak D call TRBD1 (5 bases). The CDR3 sequence is 14 residues long. The V and J ends lost 4 bases and 6 bases respectively, with 13 bases between them. The CDR3 DNA is TGTGCCAGCAGTTGGGACCGGACTGAAAACACCATATATTTT. Translated, it gives CASSWDRTENTIYF.

The chain has TRBV7-2 and TRBJ2-1, with 10 bases aligning to TRBD2. Trimming removed 5 bases from V and 9 bases from J; junction bases left unmatched: 16. CDR1 and CDR2 from the germline V gene are SGHTA and FQGNSA. This CDR3 spans 17 amino acids. The CDR3 spells CASSLSLAGASRGEQFF. The DNA of the CDR3 is TGTGCCAGCAGCCTCTCTCTAGCGGGGGCCTCCCGGGGTGAGCAGTTCTTC.

V and J are TRBV5-1 and TRBJ1-1, with D hard to call. The CDR3 runs 14 residues. Trimming stripped 4 bases from V and 1 base from J, with 11 bases between. CDR1 SGHRS and CDR2 YFSETQ come from the germline V gene. In DNA form, the CDR3 reads TGCGCCAGCAGCCTCGACTTGGCGAACACTGAAGCTTTCTTT. This encodes CASSLDLANTEAFF. The full variable domain, completed using reference TRBV5-1 and TRBJ1-1, is KAGVTQTPRYLIKTRGQQVTLSCSPISGHRSVSWYQQTPGQGLQFLFEYFSETQRNKGNFPGRFSGRQFSNSRSEMNVSTLELGDSALYLCASSLDLANTEAFFGQGTRLTVV.

CDR3 in amino acids: CASSYFHEQYF. For the CDR3, the DNA is TGTGCCAGCAGTTATTTCCACGAGCAGTACTTC. V and J are TRBV6-2 or TRBV6-3 and TRBJ2-7; D uncertain. Germline CDR1 is MNHEY and CDR2 is SVGEGT. The length of the CDR3 is 11 residues. The V gene lost 3 bases and the J gene lost 5 bases, with 5 bases spanning the gap.

As DNA, the CDR3 is TGCAGTGCTAGGACTCGGGACAGCCACTATGGCTACACCTTC. It yields the protein CSARTRDSHYGYTF. The chain links TRBV20-1 to TRBJ1-2; TRBD1 matches at 7 bases. The ends lost 3 bases at V and 3 bases at J; junction bases unmatched: 7. The CDR3 contains 14 residues. Germline CDR1 reads DFQATT; CDR2 reads SNEGSKA (reference sequence).

This clonotype was seen just once. The J gene is TRBJ1-5, the V gene TRBV30; the match to TRBD1 covers 7 bases. J was trimmed by 5 bases and V by 2 bases; bases with no gene match: 9. Germline assignment: CDR1 GTSNPN and CDR2 SVGIG (reference sequence). The CDR3 is 15 amino acids. CDR3 protein: CAWSNGAGGDQPQHF. For the CDR3, the DNA is TGTGCCTGGAGTAATGGGGCAGGGGGTGATCAGCCCCAGCATTTT. The complete variable domain, with remaining parts taken from reference TRBV30 and TRBJ1-5, reads SQTIHQWPATLVQPVGSPLSLECTVEGTSNPNLYWYRQAAGRGLQLLFYSVGIGQISSEVPQNLSASRPQDRQFILSSKKLLLSDSGFYLCAWSNGAGGDQPQHFGDGTRLSIL.